These 14 T cell receptor beta chains were sequenced from one sample in a study of cytomegalovirus exposure and HLA in healthy donors (dated by TCRdb to about 2017). Library generation was performed with the immunoSEQ multiplex PCR assay. The multiplex PCR relied on a mix of 60 forward primers for TCR Vbeta segments and 13 reverse primers for TCR Jbeta segments. Drawn from immuneACCESS, this table holds only the in-frame rearrangements with V and J called that TCRdb kept. Clones are partly lost; checked studies trace under half to an unresolved V gene and leave the rest unexplained. Across this sample there are 150,000 to 200,000 clones, with around 80% seen only once. The ten largest account for 0.85% to 1.4% of the sample. Sequencing input: PBMCs. These receptors originate from a woman in her 40s in good health and CMV-seronegative.

The chain couples TRBV7-2 to TRBJ2-7; tentative D call: TRBD1 (6 bases). CDR3 length: 16 amino acids. Trimming left V 6 bases short and J 4 bases short, with 22 bases between. Germline-derived CDR1 and CDR2 are SGHTA and FQGNSA. In DNA, the CDR3 is TGTGCCAGCAGGATTACAGGGATCTCCGGGCGTTACGAGCAGTACGTC. Translating it yields CASRITGISGRYEQYV.

DNA for the CDR3: TGTGCCAGCAGCCAGGAGGAGGGCTCTGGAAACACCATATATTTT. Encoded protein: CASSQEEGSGNTIYF. J is TRBJ1-3 and V is TRBV4-2, with D unclear. The germline V and J ends were trimmed by 3 bases and 0 bases, with 9 bases remaining between them. The CDR3 totals 15 residues. Germline V gene data show CDR1 as LGHNA and CDR2 as YNFKEQ.

The rearrangement uses TRBV10-2 and TRBJ2-7; no definite D call. This CDR3 is built from 13 residues. V shed 3 bases and J shed 0 bases, with 6 bases lying between them. Germline assignment: CDR1 WSHSY and CDR2 SAAADI. CDR3 protein: CASSEEASYEQYV. The CDR3 region has the DNA TGCGCCAGCAGTGAAGAGGCCTCCTACGAGCAGTACGTC.

The rearrangement links TRBV6-6 to TRBJ1-3, with D tentatively TRBD1 (6 bases). The CDR3 length is 16 residues. Germline values: CDR1 MNHNY, CDR2 SVGAGI (reference sequence). Deletions cut 0 bases from V and 4 bases from J, with 13 bases between. Here the CDR3 reads CASSYSKDSRGNTIYF. The CDR3 region has the DNA TGTGCCAGCAGTTACTCGAAGGACAGTCGAGGAAACACCATATATTTT.

V and J are TRBV7-8 and TRBJ1-5; possible D gene TRBD1, 5 bases. The germline V and J ends were trimmed by 4 bases and 7 bases, with 20 bases remaining between them. CDR1 is SGHVS, CDR2 FQNEAQ, per germline. The CDR3 has 16 residues. CDR3 DNA sequence: TGTGCCAGCAGCTCAATGGGGTGGGGGGTAGGGCAGCCCCAGCATTTT. Amino acids: CASSSMGWGVGQPQHF.

This clone was observed a handful of times. The gene calls are TRBV5-1 and TRBJ1-3, with D unresolved. The CDR3 is 16 residues long. Trimming pared 0 bases from V and 2 bases from J, leaving 12 bases between. Per the germline V gene, CDR1 is SGHRS and CDR2 is YFSETQ. CDR3 residues: CASSLEGGEAGNTIYF. Here the CDR3 DNA reads TGCGCCAGCAGCTTGGAGGGTGGGGAGGCTGGAAACACCATATATTTT.

The V call is TRBV5-6, the J call TRBJ1-2; tentatively, D is TRBD1 (5 bases). Deletions cut 4 bases from V and 4 bases from J, with 14 bases between. The CDR3 contains 14 residues. Germline CDR1 is SGHDT and CDR2 is YYEEEE. CDR3 sequence: CASSKRQTFYGYTF. Here the CDR3 DNA reads TGTGCCAGCAGCAAGAGACAGACTTTCTATGGCTACACCTTC.

The chain links TRBV25-1 to TRBJ2-5, with 14 bases matching TRBD2. CDR1 is MGHDK and CDR2 is SYGVNS in the germline V gene. The junction had 4 bases not matched to a gene; V was cut back by 2 bases and J by 5 bases. The CDR3 is 16 amino acids. The CDR3 protein is CASSEGTSGSGETQYF. Written as DNA, the CDR3 is TGTGCCAGCAGTGAAGGGACTAGCGGGAGTGGTGAGACCCAGTACTTC.

The chain uses TRBV6-1 and TRBJ1-2, with 8 bases that match TRBD1. Germline CDR1 MNHNS, CDR2 SASEGT. CDR3 length equals 15 residues. Germline trimming cut 1 base from V and 2 bases from J; bases unmatched to any gene: 3. The CDR3 region is CASSEVDRGNYGYTF. The CDR3, as DNA: TGTGCCAGCAGTGAAGTTGACAGGGGCAACTATGGCTACACCTTC.

The chain has TRBV19 and TRBJ2-1; a possible D gene is TRBD2 (6 bases). The germline V and J ends were trimmed by 2 bases and 9 bases, with 11 bases remaining between them. This CDR3 is 13 amino acids long. Germline V gene sequence: CDR1 LNHDA, CDR2 SQIVND (reference sequence). The CDR3 here is CASSIRGLFEQFF. As DNA, the CDR3 is TGTGCCAGTAGTATAAGGGGACTCTTTGAGCAGTTCTTC.

The chain employs TRBV2 and TRBJ1-5, with D possibly being TRBD1 (5 bases). The V and J ends lost 8 bases and 3 bases respectively, with 20 bases between them. CDR3 length: 16 amino acids. CDR1 and CDR2 from the germline V gene are SNHLY and FYNNEI. The chain's CDR3 is CASASGVYLHNQPQHF. CDR3 coding DNA: TGTGCCAGCGCGTCGGGGGTCTACCTGCACAATCAGCCCCAGCATTTT.

The J gene is TRBJ2-5, the V gene TRBV11-2; perhaps TRBD2 as D (6 bases). The V end was cut by 6 bases, the J end by 5 bases, with 16 bases between. The CDR3 consists of 14 residues. Germline V gene data show CDR1 as SGHAT and CDR2 as FQNNGV. The CDR3 loop reads CASRPPGLRETQYF. The CDR3 DNA follows: TGTGCCAGCAGACCGCCGGGACTTCGGGAGACCCAGTACTTC.

The chain has TRBV7-3 and TRBJ2-5, with a possible D match to TRBD1 (7 bases). Germline CDR1 and CDR2: SGHTA and FQGTGA. Trimming took 5 bases from V and 5 from J, leaving 18 bases between them. The CDR3 covers 15 residues. The CDR3 DNA sequence: TGTGCCAGCAGCCGAAGACAGGGTGGAGGGGAGACCCAGTACTTC. Amino acids: CASSRRQGGGETQYF.

This rearrangement joins TRBV11-3 to TRBJ2-3; no firm D call. CDR1 is SGHNT and CDR2 is YENEEA in the germline V gene. V shed 2 bases and J shed 3 bases, with 9 bases lying between them. This CDR3 comprises 14 residues. DNA of the CDR3: TGTGCCAGCAGCTTACGGGTTGCAACAGATACGCAGTATTTT. Protein: CASSLRVATDTQYF.